The 9 T cell receptor beta chains below were found in one sample sequenced in a study of metastatic and nonmetastatic thyroid tumors. None of the patients had undergone any treatment ahead of thyroid surgery. With MiXCR, TCRdb reprocessed the PCR reads. The data hold roughly 42,000 clones, with approximately 17% observed a single time. The sample was tumor tissue. The receptor set was obtained from a female donor with papillary thyroid cancer or a benign thyroid nodule (not recorded which). Some clones in this sample may be carry-over from other donors' samples.

The rearrangement joins TRBV7-9 to TRBJ2-3; D unresolved. V was pared by 8 bases and J by 2 bases, with 11 bases between. The CDR3 has 13 amino acids. Germline V gene lookup returns CDR1 SEHNR and CDR2 FQNEAQ (reference sequence). DNA for the CDR3: TGTGCCAGCTCCCTACTATTCACAGATACGCAGTATTTT. It codes for CASSLLFTDTQYF.

This clone was seen many times. The J gene is TRBJ2-1, the V gene TRBV2; no firm D call. V lost 4 bases and J lost 10, with 8 bases in between. CDR3 length equals 11 residues. The germline gives CDR1 SNHLY, CDR2 FYNNEI. CDR3 protein: CASSGPVEQFF. The CDR3 nucleotides are TGTGCCAGCAGTGGGCCAGTCGAGCAGTTCTTC.

In this sample, this clone turned up many times. The chain links TRBV19 to TRBJ2-3; 10 bases map to TRBD1. CDR1 and CDR2 (germline): LNHDA, SQIVND (reference sequence). CDR3 size: 16 residues. Trimming cost V 5 bases and J 8 bases; bases outside gene matches: 13. The CDR3 DNA reads as TGTGCCAGTAGTGGTCGGGACAGGGGCCCGGGGGGTACGCAGTATTTT. Its protein product is CASSGRDRGPGGTQYF.

With regard to this clone: A junction boundary mismatches the germline segment, possibly from a read error. The gene calls are TRBV28 and TRBJ2-2; D possibly corresponds to TRBD2 (5 bases). The CDR3 is 13 residues long. Germline assignment: CDR1 MDHEN and CDR2 SYDVKM. The CDR3 here is CASSLLGFGELLF. The CDR3 nucleotides read TGTGCCAGCAGTTTATTGGGGTTCGGGGAGCTGCTTTTT.

This clone showed up just a few times. The germline gene is not matched at one end of the junction; a read error may be the cause. This chain links TRBV12-3 or TRBV12-4 with TRBJ1-2; D is undetermined. CDR3 length: 15 residues. Here the CDR3 DNA reads TGTGCCAGCAGTTTAGGGGGATTACCTAACTATGGTTACACCTTC. Residues: CASSLGGLPNYGYTF.

Ten or more counts support this clone. The chain recombines TRBV18 with TRBJ1-2, with D unclear. This CDR3 is 12 amino acids long. CDR1 and CDR2 from the germline V gene are KGHSH and LQKENI. The ends were cut back, 3 bases at V and 5 bases at J, with 7 bases in the middle. The CDR3, as DNA: TGTGCCAGCTCACCGACCGATTATGGCTACACCTTC. Its translation is CASSPTDYGYTF.

V is TRBV19 and J is TRBJ2-7; 8 positions match TRBD2. With V trimmed by 0 bases and J by 6 bases, 10 bases remained unmatched. The CDR3 spans 16 residues. Per germline, CDR1 LNHDA and CDR2 SQIVND (reference sequence). The CDR3 nucleotides read TGTGCCAGTAGTATAGAAGGACTAGCTGGAGTCTCCGAGCAGTACTTC. Translating it yields CASSIEGLAGVSEQYF. Full variable domain (outside the CDR3, taken from reference TRBV19 and TRBJ2-7): DGGITQSPKYLFRKEGQNVTLSCEQNLNHDAMYWYRQDPGQGLRLIYYSQIVNDFQKGDIAEGYSVSREKKESFPLTVTSAQKNPTAFYLCASSIEGLAGVSEQYFGPGTRLTVT.

This chain connects TRBV15 to TRBJ2-1, with TRBD2 identical over 11 bases. Unmatched junction bases numbered 15, after V lost 2 bases and J lost 9 bases. Germline V gives CDR1 LNHNV, CDR2 YYDKDF (reference sequence). The CDR3 spans 18 residues. CDR3 region: CATSRRPTLAGEGGEQFF. The CDR3 DNA is TGTGCCACCAGCAGAAGACCGACACTAGCGGGAGAGGGGGGTGAGCAGTTCTTC.

This chain joins TRBV5-1 and TRBJ2-3, with no clear D. The CDR3 is 11 residues long. The germline V gene encodes CDR1 SGHRS and CDR2 YFSETQ. V was pared by 3 bases and J by 5 bases, with 4 bases between. CDR3 sequence (DNA): TGCGCCAGCAGCTCTATAGATACGCAGTATTTT. Protein: CASSSIDTQYF. The whole variable domain, filled in from reference TRBV5-1 and TRBJ2-3, reads KAGVTQTPRYLIKTRGQQVTLSCSPISGHRSVSWYQQTPGQGLQFLFEYFSETQRNKGNFPGRFSGRQFSNSRSEMNVSTLELGDSALYLCASSSIDTQYFGPGTRLTVL.